Shown below are 16 T cell receptor beta chains from a single sample sequenced in a study of early T cells in non-severe SARS-CoV-2 infection. TCRdb itself ran the 5' RACE reads through MiXCR, one entry per CDR3 protein. The sample has 60,000 or so distinct CDR3 sequences, around an eighth seen once. Sequencing used whole blood. The receptors come from an adult who was a healthcare worker with PCR-confirmed SARS-CoV-2 infection or an uninfected control (not recorded which).

By share, this clonotype counts as medium-sized. V usage is TRBV29-1 and J usage is TRBJ1-1, with TRBD1 as a possible D gene (6 bases). Trimming removed 1 base from V and 6 bases from J, with 21 bases in between. CDR1 and CDR2 (germline): SQVTM, ANQGSEA. The CDR3 has 16 residues. The CDR3, as DNA: TGCAGCGTTGAAGGGGATCGGGGGGGGACACTCGCTGAAGCTTTCTTT. Amino acid sequence: CSVEGDRGGTLAEAFF.

V gene TRBV5-4 combines with J gene TRBJ2-3, with TRBD2 matching 7 bases. CDR3 length: 15 residues. Germline V gene lookup returns CDR1 SGHNT and CDR2 YYREEE (reference sequence). Trimming at V came to 8 bases and at J to 0 bases, leaving 9 bases not matched to a gene. The CDR3 loop is CASHIGGESTDTQYF. CDR3 bases: TGTGCCAGTCATATTGGGGGGGAAAGCACAGATACGCAGTATTTT.

This chain uses TRBV6-5 with TRBJ1-2; D uncertain. Germline-derived CDR1 and CDR2 are MNHEY and SVGAGI. V lost 7 bases and J lost 1, with 16 bases in between. The CDR3 has 15 residues. The CDR3 loop reads CASTLSGGLNYGYTF. The CDR3, as DNA: TGTGCCAGCACCCTTAGCGGCGGCCTTAACTATGGCTACACCTTC.

The rearrangement joins TRBV3-1 to TRBJ1-1, with D maybe TRBD1 (5 bases). Trimming cost V 1 base and J 8 bases, with 8 bases left between them. Germline-derived CDR1 and CDR2 are LGHDT and YNNKEL (reference sequence). CDR3 size: 12 residues. The CDR3 here is CASSQGWDEAFF. CDR3 DNA sequence: TGTGCCAGCAGCCAAGGCTGGGACGAAGCTTTCTTT.

J is TRBJ1-2 and V is TRBV18; perhaps TRBD1 as D (6 bases). The germline V gene encodes CDR1 KGHSH and CDR2 LQKENI. The CDR3 runs to 18 residues. Trimming removed 5 bases from V and 0 bases from J, with 22 bases in between. Here the CDR3 DNA reads TGTGCCAGCTCAACAACTGACACGGGGGCGCGAGCTAACTATGGCTACACCTTC. Its translation is CASSTTDTGARANYGYTF.

There are a few counts of this clonotype. This chain joins TRBV20-1 and TRBJ2-2; TRBD2 might be the D (5 bases). The V end was cut by 5 bases, the J end by 6 bases, with 13 bases between. The germline CDR1 and CDR2 sequences are DFQATT and SNEGSKA (reference sequence). The CDR3 is made up of 13 amino acids. CDR3 protein: CSASNGVAGELFF. The CDR3 DNA follows: TGCAGTGCTTCAAACGGGGTGGCCGGGGAGCTGTTTTTT.

As to this clonotype: At one end the junction does not follow the germline gene, possibly because of a read error. The V call is TRBV6-5, the J call TRBJ2-1; D remains ambiguous. CDR1 is MNHEY, CDR2 SVGAGI, per germline. The CDR3 sequence is 14 residues long. This chain's CDR3 is CASGYSASYNEQFF. The CDR3 bases are TGTGCCAGCGGTTACTCCGCTAGTTACAATGAGCAGTTCTTC.

This clonotype was seen at least ten times. The chain links TRBV20-1 to TRBJ1-1; D is unresolved. Trimming took off 6 bases at V and 10 bases at J, with 24 bases between the two ends. Germline values: CDR1 DFQATT, CDR2 SNEGSKA (reference sequence). The CDR3 runs to 14 residues. The CDR3 DNA follows: TGCAGTGCCCCCATGGCCAGGATCACCCTCTTAGCTTTCTTT. Translating gives CSAPMARITLLAFF.

CDR3 residues: CASSDSVATEAFF. The CDR3, as DNA: TGCGCCAGCAGTGATTCTGTGGCCACTGAAGCTTTCTTT. The chain is built from TRBV10-1 and TRBJ1-1; no clear D. CDR3 length: 13 residues. Germline-derived CDR1 and CDR2 are WNHNN and SYGVQD (reference sequence). V gave up 3 bases and J gave up 4 bases, with 9 bases separating them.

This clonotype was recorded a few times. The chain recombines TRBV7-2 with TRBJ2-3; 7 nucleotides align to TRBD1. The CDR3 has 15 residues. The V gene end was trimmed by 6 bases and the J gene end by 0 bases; junction bases not matched to a gene: 6. Germline V gene data show CDR1 as SGHTA and CDR2 as FQGNSA. The CDR3 here is CASSSPGQSTDTQYF. The CDR3 DNA is TGTGCCAGCAGTTCCCCGGGACAGAGCACAGATACGCAGTATTTT.

This clonotype was counted at least ten times. The chain employs TRBV18 and TRBJ1-2; no firm D call. The CDR3 totals 13 residues. Trimming took 3 bases from V and 4 from J, leaving 9 bases between them. The germline V gene has CDR1 KGHSH and CDR2 LQKENI. This chain's CDR3 is CASSPPEGYGYTF. CDR3 nucleotides: TGTGCCAGCTCACCCCCGGAGGGCTATGGCTACACCTTC. The full variable domain, with the rest looked up from reference TRBV18 and TRBJ1-2, is NAGVMQNPRHLVRRRGQEARLRCSPMKGHSHVYWYRQLPEEGLKFMVYLQKENIIDESGMPKERFSAEFPKEGPSILRIQQVVRGDSAAYFCASSPPEGYGYTFGSGTRLTVV.

This clonotype was detected only a few times. V usage is TRBV25-1 and J usage is TRBJ2-3; 12 bases line up with TRBD2. This CDR3 is 13 amino acids long. V was clipped by 6 bases and J by 6 bases; unmatched bases: 1. The germline CDR1 and CDR2 sequences are MGHDK and SYGVNS. Here the CDR3 reads CASRLAGGDTQYF. CDR3 sequence (DNA): TGTGCCAGCAGACTAGCGGGGGGCGATACGCAGTATTTT.

This clonotype appeared many times. The chain recombines TRBV5-1 with TRBJ1-1, with D perhaps matching TRBD1 (6 bases). Germline-derived CDR1 and CDR2 are SGHRS and YFSETQ. The CDR3 spans 15 residues. The V and J ends lost 7 bases and 3 bases respectively, with 19 bases between them. The CDR3, as DNA: TGCGCCAGCCGTGGCTGGGGGCAAAGCCACACTGAAGCTTTCTTT. Its translation is CASRGWGQSHTEAFF.

The V call is TRBV4-1, the J call TRBJ2-7; D remains ambiguous. CDR1 and CDR2 from the germline V gene are MGHRA and YSYEKL. The CDR3 is 15 amino acids. The ends were cut back, 0 bases at V and 3 bases at J, with 12 bases in the middle. The DNA of the CDR3 is TGCGCCAGCAGCCAAGATTTCGGGCAGCACTACGAGCAGTACTTC. Encoded protein: CASSQDFGQHYEQYF.

The table lists this clonotype with a few counts. The chain uses TRBV20-1 and TRBJ2-1; D possibly corresponds to TRBD1 (6 bases). V was clipped by 0 bases and J by 3 bases, with 18 bases between them. This CDR3 has 17 amino acids. Per the germline V gene, CDR1 is DFQATT and CDR2 is SNEGSKA (reference sequence). The CDR3 sequence: CSARDRRTGRNYNEQFF. The CDR3 DNA follows: TGCAGTGCTAGAGATCGTAGAACAGGGAGAAACTACAATGAGCAGTTCTTC.

The V and J genes are TRBV29-1 and TRBJ2-3, with D unclear. The CDR3 totals 12 residues. V shed 1 base and J shed 4 bases, with 6 bases lying between them. The germline V gene encodes CDR1 SQVTM and CDR2 ANQGSEA. The CDR3, as DNA: TGCAGCGTTGAAGGTGGCTCAGATACGCAGTATTTT. The encoded protein is CSVEGGSDTQYF.